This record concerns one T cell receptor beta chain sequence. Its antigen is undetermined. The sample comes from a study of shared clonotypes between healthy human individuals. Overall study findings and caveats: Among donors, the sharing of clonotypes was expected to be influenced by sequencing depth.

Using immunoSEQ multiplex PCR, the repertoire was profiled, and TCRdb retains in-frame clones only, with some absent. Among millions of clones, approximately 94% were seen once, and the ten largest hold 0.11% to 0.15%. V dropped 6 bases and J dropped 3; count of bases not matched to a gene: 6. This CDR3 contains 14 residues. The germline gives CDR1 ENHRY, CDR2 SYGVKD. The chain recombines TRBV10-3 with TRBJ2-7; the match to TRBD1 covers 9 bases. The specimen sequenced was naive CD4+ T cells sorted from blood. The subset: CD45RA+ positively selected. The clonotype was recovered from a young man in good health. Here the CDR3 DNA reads TGTGCCATCAGATCGGACAGGGGACTCTACGAGCAGTACTTC. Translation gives CAIRSDRGLYEQYF.